The rows below give T cell receptor beta chains drawn from one sample of a study of vaccination and CD4 T cells after COVID-19. TCRdb passed the PCR reads through MiXCR, listing each CDR3 protein once. This sample has about 18,000 distinct CDR3 sequences; over 75% occur once, and the top ten carry over 15%. Antigens for these TCRs are unknown. Sequencing used CD4+ T cells from blood, cultured in vitro, obtained after SARS-CoV-2 vaccination. Receptors originate from a human donor who received a COVID-19 vaccine. CDR3s include the opening cysteine and the closing phenylalanine or tryptophan. D genes are given only for firm matches. Clone size is not always given. Where it is, it says once, few, many or a class for expanded clones.

V,D,size,length,J,CDR3,DNA
TRBV19,TRBD1,-,15,TRBJ1-2,CASSIPTGGLYGYTF,TGTGCCAGTAGTATCCCCACAGGGGGCCTCTATGGCTACACCTTC
TRBV30,TRBD1,-,17,TRBJ2-2,CAWSRYRDSTNTGELFF,TGTGCCTGGAGTCGATACCGGGACAGTACGAACACCGGGGAGCTGTTTTTT
TRBV20-1,TRBD1,few,14,TRBJ1-5,CSAASGQGHQPQHF,TGCAGTGCTGCGTCCGGACAGGGGCATCAGCCCCAGCATTTT
TRBV6-1,-,-,15,TRBJ1-6,CASSVYRVGDSPLHF,TGTGCCAGCAGTGTATACAGGGTAGGCGATTCACCCCTCCACTTT
TRBV6-1,-,-,16,TRBJ1-3,CASSEARRAGGNTIYF,TGTGCCAGCAGTGAAGCTCGCAGAGCGGGCGGAAACACCATATATTTT
TRBV15,TRBD2,-,15,TRBJ2-2,CATSGLAGYTGELFF,TGTGCCACCAGCGGGCTAGCGGGGTACACCGGGGAGCTGTTTTTT
TRBV19,-,-,14,TRBJ1-5,CASSTYRSGQPQHF,TGTGCCAGTAGTACGTACAGGTCCGGGCAGCCCCAGCATTTT
TRBV10-1,-,-,14,TRBJ1-6,CATLGGPINSPLHF,TGCGCCACTCTAGGGGGTCCAATTAATTCACCCCTCCACTTT
TRBV15,TRBD1,-,15,TRBJ1-4,CATSRDPGGDEKLFF,TGTGCCACCAGCAGAGATCCAGGGGGTGATGAAAAACTGTTTTTT
TRBV25-1,-,-,13,TRBJ1-4,CASTDNINEKLFF,TGTGCCAGCACCGACAATATCAATGAAAAACTGTTTTTT
TRBV20-1,TRBD1,few,16,TRBJ1-1,CSARDGGQGRNTEAFF,TGCAGTGCTAGAGATGGGGGACAGGGGCGAAACACTGAAGCTTTCTTT
TRBV24-1,TRBD1,-,14,TRBJ1-5,CATSLTGDNQPQHF,TGTGCCACCAGCCTAACAGGGGACAATCAGCCCCAGCATTTT
TRBV2,TRBD1,-,16,TRBJ2-1,CASIGDRVGRIDEQFF,TGTGCCAGCATTGGGGACAGGGTCGGGAGGATAGATGAGCAGTTCTTC
TRBV11-2,TRBD1,-,12,TRBJ1-2,CASSTGVYGYTF,TGTGCCAGCAGCACAGGGGTCTATGGCTACACCTTC
TRBV27,TRBD1,-,17,TRBJ1-6,CASSLLGTGGLGSPLHF,TGTGCCAGCAGTCTACTGGGGACAGGGGGTTTAGGTTCACCCCTCCACTTT
TRBV12-3/TRBV12-4,-,-,14,TRBJ1-5,CASSLGGANQPQHF,TGTGCCAGCAGTCTGGGGGGGGCAAATCAGCCCCAGCATTTT
TRBV28,-,once,16,TRBJ2-5,CASSYGGLGDPRGQYF,TGTGCCAGCAGTTATGGGGGGTTGGGAGACCCGCGGGGCCAGTACTTC
TRBV2,TRBD1,-,15,TRBJ1-5,CASRGDRGSNQPQHF,TGTGCCAGCAGGGGTGACAGGGGGAGCAATCAGCCCCAGCATTTT
TRBV20-1,TRBD2,-,15,TRBJ2-5,CSATLAGNPQETQYF,TGCAGTGCTACCTTAGCGGGGAATCCCCAAGAGACCCAGTACTTC
TRBV2,-,-,15,TRBJ1-2,CASSDRGPSNYGYTF,TGTGCCAGCAGTGACAGGGGCCCGTCGAACTATGGCTACACCTTC
TRBV2,TRBD1,-,15,TRBJ2-2,CASSANRGRAGELFF,TGTGCCAGCAGCGCCAACAGGGGGCGCGCGGGGGAGCTGTTTTTT
TRBV7-3,-,-,14,TRBJ1-2,CASSLTVHRVSYTF,TGTGCCAGCAGCTTAACGGTCCACAGGGTTAGCTACACCTTC
TRBV24-1,TRBD1,few,14,TRBJ2-7,CATSDRGTGEEQYF,TGTGCCACCAGTGATCGAGGGACAGGGGAGGAGCAGTACTTC
TRBV20-1,TRBD2,-,15,TRBJ2-5,CSARPTSGGSQTQYF,TGCAGTGCTAGACCCACTAGCGGGGGGTCACAGACCCAGTACTTC
TRBV7-9,TRBD1,few,19,TRBJ1-3,CASSFTGTGIFSSGNTIYF,TGTGCCAGCAGCTTCACCGGGACAGGGATCTTCAGTTCTGGAAACACCATATATTTT
TRBV12-5,TRBD1,once,14,TRBJ2-2,CASGGQGSTGELFF,TGTGCTAGTGGGGGACAGGGTAGTACCGGGGAGCTGTTTTTT
TRBV7-8,TRBD1,few,13,TRBJ1-2,CASRTGTSDGYTF,TGTGCCAGTAGGACAGGGACGTCTGACGGCTACACCTTC
TRBV7-9,TRBD2,-,17,TRBJ2-5,CAWSAAHSGGYQETQYF,TGTGCCTGGAGTGCCGCCCATAGCGGGGGGTACCAAGAGACCCAGTACTTC
TRBV6-1,-,-,14,TRBJ2-3,CASSLEGATDTQYF,TGCGCCAGCAGCTTGGAGGGGGCCACAGATACGCAGTATTTT
TRBV7-8,-,few,17,TRBJ1-5,CASSTQQGENSNQPQHF,TGTGCCAGCAGCACCCAACAGGGTGAGAATAGCAATCAGCCCCAGCATTTT
TRBV21-1,-,few,16,TRBJ2-3,CASSIIHRGNTDTQYF,TGTGCCAGCAGCATAATCCACAGGGGAAACACAGATACGCAGTATTTT
TRBV2,TRBD1,-,13,TRBJ1-5,CATTGGFDQPQHF,TGTGCCACGACAGGGGGGTTTGATCAGCCCCAGCATTTT
TRBV6-1,TRBD2,-,15,TRBJ2-5,CASGRERGAQETQYF,TGTGCCAGCGGACGAGAGCGGGGGGCCCAAGAGACCCAGTACTTC
TRBV5-1,-,-,14,TRBJ2-3,CASSPGIRTDTQYF,TGCGCCAGCAGCCCAGGGATCCGAACAGATACGCAGTATTTT
TRBV24-1,-,-,14,TRBJ2-4,CATSAGDGKNIQYF,TGTGCCACCAGTGCGGGGGACGGCAAAAACATTCAGTACTTC
TRBV6-1,TRBD1,few,14,TRBJ1-2,CASSNRDRIYGYTF,TGTGCCAGTAGTAACCGGGACAGGATTTATGGCTACACCTTC
TRBV12-3/TRBV12-4,-,-,13,TRBJ1-1,CASSLIGDGEAFF,TGTGCCAGCAGTTTAATAGGGGACGGTGAAGCTTTCTTT
TRBV5-6,-,once,15,TRBJ1-1,CASRKGGVPNTEAFF,TGTGCCAGCCGTAAAGGAGGGGTTCCGAACACTGAAGCTTTCTTT
TRBV19,TRBD1,-,14,TRBJ1-1,CASSNGQGKAEAFF,TGTGCCAGTAGTAATGGACAGGGAAAGGCTGAAGCTTTCTTT
TRBV7-2,-,few,15,TRBJ2-1,CASSFEGASYNEQFF,TGTGCCAGCAGCTTTGAGGGCGCATCCTACAATGAGCAGTTCTTC
TRBV7-9,TRBD1,-,13,TRBJ1-2,CASSLTGGASYTF,TGTGCCAGCAGCCTTACAGGGGGCGCGAGCTACACCTTC
TRBV6-4,-,-,15,TRBJ2-7,CASSEESDGSYEQYF,TGTGCCAGCAGTGAAGAATCCGACGGTTCCTACGAGCAGTACTTC
TRBV30,TRBD1,few,17,TRBJ1-1,CAWKDRGTGGWGTEAFF,TGTGCCTGGAAAGATCGCGGGACAGGGGGCTGGGGCACTGAAGCTTTCTTT
TRBV7-2,-,few,12,TRBJ2-3,CASSPYTDTQYF,TGTGCCAGCAGCCCCTATACAGATACGCAGTATTTT
TRBV15,TRBD1,few,14,TRBJ1-6,CATSGTGFNSPLHF,TGTGCCACCAGTGGGACAGGGTTTAATTCACCCCTCCACTTT
TRBV6-1,TRBD1,-,14,TRBJ2-3,CASSDRTGTDTQYF,TGTGCCAGCAGTGACCGGACAGGGACAGATACGCAGTATTTT
TRBV10-3,TRBD2,-,18,TRBJ2-1,CAISEASGGPKTYNEQFF,TGTGCCATCAGTGAGGCTAGCGGGGGGCCTAAAACCTACAATGAGCAGTTCTTC
TRBV30,TRBD1,-,14,TRBJ1-2,CAWRPQTGNYGYTF,TGTGCCTGGAGACCACAGACAGGGAACTATGGCTACACCTTC
TRBV10-3,-,-,16,TRBJ1-1,CAISEYRGLEVSEAFF,TGTGCCATCAGTGAGTACCGGGGGCTAGAAGTTTCTGAAGCTTTCTTT
TRBV15,-,-,17,TRBJ2-7,CATSRDNIWDGNHEQYF,TGTGCCACCAGCAGAGACAACATATGGGACGGGAACCACGAGCAGTACTTC
TRBV15,-,few,14,TRBJ1-3,CATSRDLSGNTIYF,TGTGCCACCAGCAGAGATCTCTCTGGAAACACCATATATTTT